The clone carrying this T cell receptor (beta chain) came up a few times. Its antigen remains unidentified. The data were obtained in a study of regulatory T cells in long-lasting Graves disease. Specified time point: newly diagnosed GD, antithyroid drugs for less than 3 months. TCR sequences were obtained from RNA taken from PBMCs. Per American Thyroid Association guidelines, Graves' disease was diagnosed. Blood from the periphery, around 10 milliliters in all, was drawn into EDTA tubes. Study findings and constraints: Whereas approximately 950 public clonotypes were shared by new patients, persistent patients shared more, at a few thousand.

In building TCR beta libraries, iRepertoire HTBI primers were used together with Arm-PCR of CDR3 regions. TCRdb re-called the multiplex PCR reads with MiXCR, one entry per CDR3 protein. The table records 360,000 or so distinct CDR3 sequences, roughly 10% of them present only once. Trimming cost V 5 bases and J 9 bases; bases outside gene matches: 5. This CDR3 comprises 14 residues. CDR1 is MNHEY, CDR2 SVGEGT, per germline. This sample also appeared in a second study, on T cells in Graves' hyperthyroidism and ophthalmopathy. That work adds: RT-PCR in the first round (using the HTBI primer set) targeted the TCR CDR3.

The V call is TRBV6-2 or TRBV6-3, the J call TRBJ1-6, with 9 positions matching TRBD1. The sample in question was peripheral blood mononuclear cells (PBMCs), obtained at new diagnosis, from a patient treated with antithyroid drugs. This receptor was taken from a woman between 18 and 30 years old with Graves disease. CDR3 in amino acids: CASSATGGSSPLHF. Here the CDR3 DNA reads TGTGCCAGCAGTGCTACAGGGGGCAGTTCACCCCTCCACTTT.